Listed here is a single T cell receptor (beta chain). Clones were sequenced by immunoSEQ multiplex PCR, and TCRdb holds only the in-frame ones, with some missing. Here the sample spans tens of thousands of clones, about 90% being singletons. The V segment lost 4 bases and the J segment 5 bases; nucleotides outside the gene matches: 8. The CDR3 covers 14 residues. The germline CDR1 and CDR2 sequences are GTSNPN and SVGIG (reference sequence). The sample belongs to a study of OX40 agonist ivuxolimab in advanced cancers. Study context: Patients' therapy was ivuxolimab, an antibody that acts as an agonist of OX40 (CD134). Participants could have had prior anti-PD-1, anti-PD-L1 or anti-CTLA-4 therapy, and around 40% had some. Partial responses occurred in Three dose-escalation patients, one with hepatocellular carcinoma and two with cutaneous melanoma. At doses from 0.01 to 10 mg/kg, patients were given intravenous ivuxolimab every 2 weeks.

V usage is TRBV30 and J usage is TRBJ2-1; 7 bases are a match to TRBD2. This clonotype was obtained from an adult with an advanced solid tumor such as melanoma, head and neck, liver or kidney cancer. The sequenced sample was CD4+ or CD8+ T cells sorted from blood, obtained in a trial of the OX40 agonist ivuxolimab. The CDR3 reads CAWTSGGTNNEQFF. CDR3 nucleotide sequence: TGTGCCTGGACCTCGGGAGGAACGAACAATGAGCAGTTCTTC.